This T cell receptor (beta chain) was obtained from a study of Graves' ophthalmopathy and Graves' hyperthyroidism. RNA transcripts provided the template for amplifying TCR beta CDR3 regions. First-round RT-PCR relied on HTBI primers, and a second-round multiplex PCR came next. Using its own MiXCR run on the multiplex PCR reads, TCRdb lists one record per CDR3 protein. The sample lists about 620,000 distinct CDR3 sequences, about 20% occurring once. Worth noting for this clonotype: An end of the junction does not agree with germline; a read error may underlie this.

The CDR3 extends over 15 amino acids. Germline lookup yields CDR1 MDHEN and CDR2 SYDVKM. Material for sequencing was peripheral blood. J is TRBJ2-2 and V is TRBV28, with a possible D match to TRBD1 (8 bases). This sequence originates from a young woman with stable Graves' hyperthyroidism. Some clones in this sample may be carry-over from other donors' samples. CDR3 amino acids: CVSSLTGGGTGELFF. The CDR3 bases are TGTGTCAGCAGCCTCACAGGGGGGGGCACCGGGGAGCTGTTTTTT.